This T cell receptor (beta chain) was identified during a study of shared clonotypes between healthy human individuals. Study results and caveats: Clonotype sharing among donors was expected to depend on sequencing depth.

Each cell subset's genomic DNA was divided evenly among several immunoSEQ plates. The table came from immunoSEQ multiplex PCR; TCRdb's copy has only in-frame clones and leaves some out. The top ten hold around 10% of the sample, which has approximately 250,000 clones, just over 65% seen once. The CDR3 has 12 residues. Germline V gives CDR1 MNHNS, CDR2 SASEGT. The germline V and J ends were trimmed by 3 bases and 5 bases, with 4 bases remaining between them. This clone was detected only a few times. Its specificity is unknown. This receptor was obtained from a man aged 30 to 39 in good health. The sample taken for sequencing was memory CD4+ T cells sorted from blood. Subset: CD45RA-negative fraction. This chain links TRBV6-1 with TRBJ1-4; D not certain. The CDR3 region is CASSERNEKLFF. In nucleotides, the CDR3 is TGTGCCAGCAGTGAGAGGAATGAAAAACTGTTTTTT.